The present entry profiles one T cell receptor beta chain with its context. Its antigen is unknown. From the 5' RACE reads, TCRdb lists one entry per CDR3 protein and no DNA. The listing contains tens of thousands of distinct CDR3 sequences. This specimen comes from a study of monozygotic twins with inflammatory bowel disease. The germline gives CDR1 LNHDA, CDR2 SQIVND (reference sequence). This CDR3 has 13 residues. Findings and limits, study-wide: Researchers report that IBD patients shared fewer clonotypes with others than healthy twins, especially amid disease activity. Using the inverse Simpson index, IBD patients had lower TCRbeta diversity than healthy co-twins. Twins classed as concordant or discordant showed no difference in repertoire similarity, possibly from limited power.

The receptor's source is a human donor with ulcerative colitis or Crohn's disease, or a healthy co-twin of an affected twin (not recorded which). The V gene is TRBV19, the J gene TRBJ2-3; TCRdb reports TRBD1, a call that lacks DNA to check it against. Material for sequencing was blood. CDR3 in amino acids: CATAPRGRNTQYF.